The present T cell receptor beta chain was sequenced within a study of patients and donors after allogeneic stem cell transplantation. This CDR3 region has 16 residues. Trimming removed 3 bases from V and 5 bases from J, with 20 bases in between. The germline V gene has CDR1 KGHSH and CDR2 LQKENI. Each CDR3 protein gets one entry after TCRdb re-called the RT-PCR reads with MiXCR. The table shows hundreds of thousands of distinct CDR3 sequences, with 16% occurring only once. The TCR was taken from a human donor who was either an allogeneic HSCT recipient or a stem cell or donor lymphocyte infusion donor (not recorded which). It is not recorded whose cells these are; they may come from a transplant donor. This rearrangement joins TRBV18 to TRBJ2-7; perhaps D is TRBD1 or TRBD2 (5 bases each). Sequenced input: blood, either unsorted or a sorted T cell fraction (not recorded which). The CDR3 here is CASSPPGTAPGDEQYF. CDR3 nucleotide sequence: TGTGCCAGCTCACCCCCCGGGACGGCGCCCGGGGACGAGCAGTACTTC.